The present entry profiles one T cell receptor (beta chain) with its context. Participants reported their clinical history, and cohort assignment relied on those reports. The data stem from a study of blood T cell repertoires in COVID-19. Study background: Some COVID-19 samples were acute and others convalescent; all came from the United States, Italy and Spain. Sources were T cells, B-cell-depleted T cells, or PBMCs; the material itself was cDNA or gDNA.

Under the authors' procedure: The assay estimated nucleated cells by amplifying reference gene primers. Sequencing was performed with immunoSEQ multiplex PCR; in TCRdb, only in-frame clones are kept and a portion is missing. That table supplies the V and J calls and clone size; D and trimming were determined from the DNA. The table shows hundreds of thousands of clones, with 75% to 90% occurring only once. Unmatched junction bases numbered 2, after V lost 0 bases and J lost 4 bases. The CDR3 runs 16 residues. The TCR comes from a middle-aged woman who had recovered from COVID-19. Specimen: PBMCs or T cells enriched from blood (not recorded which). The chain joins TRBV23-1 to TRBJ2-3, with TRBD2 matching over 12 bases. TRBV23-1 is assigned to the ORF class and has an uncertain function. CDR3 sequence: CASSQSPSGRADTQYF. The CDR3 DNA follows: TGCGCCAGCAGTCAATCTCCTAGCGGGAGGGCAGATACGCAGTATTTT.